Listed below are T cell receptor beta chains from one sample, sequenced in a study of control samples from healthy donors and cancer patients. The data were produced by immunoSEQ multiplex PCR, yet TCRdb's version contains in-frame clones alone and is incomplete. The sample has around 33,000 clones, roughly 86% seen once. The sequenced sample consisted of PBMCs. The receptor set was obtained from a woman in her thirties or forties with lung cancer. Each CDR3 is given with its conserved first and last residue. A D gene is named only where the DNA matches it firmly. A clone size is listed for some rows: how often the clone was seen (once, few, many), or a class if it is expanded.

TRBJ2-5,TRBV6-4,.,15,TRBD2,TGTGCCAGCAGTCGAACTAGCGGGGCACAAGAGACCCAGTACTTC,CASSRTSGAQETQYF
TRBJ2-3,TRBV7-8,.,15,TRBD2,TGTGCCAGCAGCTTAGCTAGCGGGGGGGGCGATACGCAGTATTTT,CASSLASGGGDTQYF
TRBJ2-7,TRBV9,.,15,TRBD2,TGTGCCAGCAGCGTAGGGAGCGGGGGGGGCTACGAGCAGTACTTC,CASSVGSGGGYEQYF
TRBJ2-1,TRBV2,.,16,.,TGTGCCAGCAATCTGGCCCCGGGGGAGCCTATTTCGGAGCAGTTCTTC,CASNLAPGEPISEQFF
TRBJ2-2,TRBV18,.,14,.,TGTGCCAGCTCACCACGGGTTCAAGTCGGGGAGCTGTTTTTT,CASSPRVQVGELFF
TRBJ1-3,TRBV4-3,.,16,.,TGCGCCAGCAGCCAAAAGGGACATAGCTCTGGAAACACCATATATTTT,CASSQKGHSSGNTIYF
TRBJ1-5,TRBV7-8,.,15,.,TGTGCCAGCAGCCCCCTCGGGACGGATAATCAGCCCCAGCATTTT,CASSPLGTDNQPQHF
TRBJ2-3,TRBV5-1,.,15,TRBD2,TGCGCCAGCAGCTTGGACGGGGGGGCCGGGGATACGCAGTATTTT,CASSLDGGAGDTQYF
TRBJ2-3,TRBV6-2/TRBV6-3,.,16,.,TGTGCCAGCAGTTACCACCTGGCAGCGGAGGGAGATACGCAGTATTTT,CASSYHLAAEGDTQYF
TRBJ2-3,TRBV13,.,16,TRBD2,TGTGCCAGCAGCTTAGAACTAGCGGGGATCACAGATACGCAGTATTTT,CASSLELAGITDTQYF
TRBJ1-3,TRBV9,.,13,.,TGTGCCAGCACTCAGCGGGTTGGAGACACCATATATTTT,CASTQRVGDTIYF
TRBJ2-2,TRBV7-3,.,16,TRBD2,TGTGCCAGCAGCTTAAACGGCGGGGGGGCCGCCGGGGAGCTGTTTTTT,CASSLNGGGAAGELFF
TRBJ2-6,TRBV7-9,once,16,.,TGTGCCAGCAGGGACCCCCTGGGCTCCGGGGCCAACGTCCTGACTTTC,CASRDPLGSGANVLTF
TRBJ1-2,TRBV6-1,.,11,.,TGTGCCAGCAGTGAGAACGGTGGCTACACCTTC,CASSENGGYTF
TRBJ1-1,TRBV9,few,12,.,TGTGCCAGCAGCCCTATGAACACTGAAGCTTTCTTT,CASSPMNTEAFF
TRBJ1-3,TRBV2,.,14,.,TGTGCCAGCACGCTGGGGTCCCCTGGAAACACCATATATTTT,CASTLGSPGNTIYF
TRBJ1-2,TRBV7-9,.,13,TRBD1,TGTGCCAGCAGACCCGACAGGGCAAAAGGCTACACCTTC,CASRPDRAKGYTF
TRBJ2-7,TRBV11-1,.,13,TRBD1,TGTGCCAGCAGCCCGTGGGACAGCTACGAGCAGTACTTC,CASSPWDSYEQYF
TRBJ2-7,TRBV5-1,.,15,.,TGCGCCAGCAGCCCGGGGGCCGGCCTCTCCTACGAGCAGTACTTC,CASSPGAGLSYEQYF
TRBJ2-3,TRBV19,.,19,TRBD2,TGTGCCAGTAGTGATCTACTAGCGGGGGGCGCCACGAGCACAGATACGCAGTATTTT,CASSDLLAGGATSTDTQYF
TRBJ1-6,TRBV6-2/TRBV6-3,.,13,.,TGTGCCAGCAGCAAACTCGGCAAGCTCCCCCTCCACTTT,CASSKLGKLPLHF
TRBJ1-2,TRBV5-6,.,14,.,TGTGCCAGCAGCTTTTTTCTGACGGATTATGGCTACACCTTC,CASSFFLTDYGYTF
TRBJ1-1,TRBV19,.,14,.,TGTGCCAGTAGTATGGTTTACCTGAACACTGAAGCTTTCTTT,CASSMVYLNTEAFF
TRBJ1-1,TRBV6-2/TRBV6-3,.,12,.,TGTGCCAGCAGCCCATCCGGGACTGAAGCTTTCTTT,CASSPSGTEAFF
TRBJ2-2,TRBV5-8,.,15,TRBD2,TGTGCCAGCAGCCCGGGACTAGCGGGTCCCGGGGAGCTGTTTTTT,CASSPGLAGPGELFF
TRBJ1-6,TRBV9,.,16,.,TGTGCCAGCAGCGTATCGGCCAGCTCCTATAATTCACCCCTCCACTTT,CASSVSASSYNSPLHF
TRBJ1-2,TRBV6-1,once,13,.,TGTGCCAGCAGTGAACAATATTACTATGGCTACACCTTC,CASSEQYYYGYTF
TRBJ2-3,TRBV4-2,.,15,TRBD2,TGTGCCAGCAGCCAACAAGCGGGGGGGCCAGATACGCAGTATTTT,CASSQQAGGPDTQYF
TRBJ2-5,TRBV13,.,14,.,TGTGCAAGCGGGCAAGGACAGTACCAAGAGACCCAGTACTTC,CASGQGQYQETQYF
TRBJ1-2,TRBV14,.,16,.,TGTGCCAGCAGCCAAGATAGCGTTGCAGGAACCTATGGCTACACCTTC,CASSQDSVAGTYGYTF
TRBJ1-1,TRBV29-1,.,14,.,TGCAGCGTTTATTCGCTAGCCAGTAACACTGAAGCTTTCTTT,CSVYSLASNTEAFF
TRBJ2-5,TRBV3-1/TRBV3-2,.,16,.,TGTGCCAGCAGCCTCACCCTCGGGGCGGGCGCAGAGACCCAGTACTTC,CASSLTLGAGAETQYF
TRBJ1-3,TRBV5-6,.,17,TRBD1,TGTGCCAGCAGCAGGGGGCCGGTTTATTTCTCTGGAAACACCATATATTTT,CASSRGPVYFSGNTIYF
TRBJ1-2,TRBV6-5,.,14,.,TGTGCCAGCAGGTCCCAAGGAGACGGTAATGGCTACACCTTC,CASRSQGDGNGYTF
TRBJ1-1,TRBV9,.,15,TRBD1,TGTGCCAGCAGCCCCCGACAGGGATTGAACACTGAAGCTTTCTTT,CASSPRQGLNTEAFF
TRBJ2-1,TRBV28,.,16,TRBD2,TGTGCCAGCAGCTTTGCTAGCGGGGGGGCATACAATGAGCAGTTCTTC,CASSFASGGAYNEQFF
TRBJ1-2,TRBV10-3,.,13,.,TGTGCCACCGAGGGGGGAGTGGGAGAAGGCTACACCTTC,CATEGGVGEGYTF
TRBJ2-1,TRBV19,.,17,.,TGTGCCAGTAGTGTTACAGTATCCTATAGCTCCTACAATGAGCAGTTCTTC,CASSVTVSYSSYNEQFF